This T cell receptor beta chain comes out of a study of cytomegalovirus exposure and HLA in healthy donors. Study-wide results and limits: Later on, an analysis found that several of the most significant clusters appeared to be linked to common viral pathogens, which included parvovirus B19.

Primers: 60 Vbeta forward and 13 Jbeta reverse. Under the authors' procedure: In a later analysis, 10 million to 11 million of some 80 million unique beta chains occurred in at least two donors. Method: immunoSEQ multiplex PCR; TCRdb's copy keeps in-frame clones and lacks some. Clone size and V and J calls were adopted from that table, with D and trimming inferred from the DNA. The sample lists roughly 150,000 clones, roughly four fifths occurring once. The CDR3 spans 11 residues. The germline V gene has CDR1 DFQATT and CDR2 SNEGSKA (reference sequence). This clone has just one count. What it binds is unknown.

The rearrangement joins TRBV20-1 to TRBJ1-1; TRBD1 aligns across 7 bases. Sequences were obtained from PBMCs. This sequence originates from a man aged 25 to 45 in good health and CMV-seropositive. The CDR3 is CRGAGGTEAFF. As DNA, the CDR3 is TGCAGGGGCGCAGGGGGCACTGAAGCTTTCTTT.